This TCR beta chain stems from a study of blood T cells in healthy people across ages. This clonotype came up a few times. PCR was performed a second time for roughly 7 to 12 cycles using a sample-barcoded 5' primer and a J-beta primer mix. TCRdb itself ran the 5' RACE reads through MiXCR, one entry per CDR3 protein. The profile shows more than 900,000 distinct CDR3 sequences, less than 25% of them singletons. The same specimen was also included in a second study, on T cells of mothers and their children.

The specimen sequenced was blood. The TCR comes from a girl aged 2-10 years in good health.

As DNA, the CDR3 is TGTGCCAGCAGTTACCCCGACGGGGGCAGCTCCTACAATGAGCAGTTCTTC. It specifies CASSYPDGGSSYNEQFF. The chain is built from TRBV6-2 or TRBV6-3 and TRBJ2-1; tentatively, D is TRBD1 or TRBD2 (6 bases each). This CDR3 is 17 amino acids long. V was pared by 2 bases and J by 0 bases, with 14 bases between. Germline loops: CDR1 MNHEY, CDR2 SVGEGT.